This passage covers 17 T cell receptor beta chains from one sample sequenced in a study of shared clonotypes between healthy human individuals. Produced via immunoSEQ multiplex PCR; TCRdb's table is partial and in-frame only. The sample includes about 2.1 million clones, 85% to 95% seen only once; the top ten take over 1.5%. Naive CD8 cells lacked CD45RO, underwent positive selection for CCR7 and left out terminally differentiated effector memory CD45RA+ cells. Input material: naive CD8+ T cells from PBMCs. These receptor sequences come from a man aged 18 to 30 in good health. Some clones in this sample may be carry-over from other donors' samples.

The chain links TRBV27 to TRBJ1-2; D is ambiguous. CDR1 and CDR2 (germline): MNHEY, SMNVEV (reference sequence). The CDR3 has 14 residues. Trimming took off 0 bases at V and 8 bases at J, with 13 bases between the two ends. This CDR3 is CASSLSAPSTGYTF. In nucleotides, the CDR3 is TGTGCCAGCAGTTTATCGGCGCCGTCGACCGGCTACACCTTC.

The chain recombines TRBV25-1 with TRBJ2-7; maybe TRBD2 (6 bases). The V gene lost 8 bases and the J gene lost 7 bases, with 21 bases spanning the gap. Per germline, CDR1 MGHDK and CDR2 SYGVNS. There are 14 residues in the CDR3. CDR3 in DNA: TGTGCCAGCTCCCCCGGGCGGCGGGGTAGGGAGCAGTACTTC. This codes for CASSPGRRGREQYF.

The V call is TRBV2, the J call TRBJ2-4; D tentatively fits TRBD1 or TRBD2 (5 bases each). V was clipped by 10 bases and J by 10 bases, with 17 bases between them. This CDR3 contains 12 residues. Germline CDR1 reads SNHLY; CDR2 reads FYNNEI. CDR3 coding DNA: TGTGCCAAGAAGGGACCCGGCCCGATTCAGTACTTC. Encoded protein: CAKKGPGPIQYF.

This chain connects TRBV4-2 to TRBJ2-7; weak D call: TRBD1 (6 bases). The germline V gene has CDR1 LGHNA and CDR2 YNFKEQ. V was cut by 1 base and J by 2 bases, with 12 bases left in between. This CDR3 has 15 amino acids. CDR3 nucleotides: TGTGCCAGCAGCCAAGCCAGGGGCTCGACCTACGAGCAGTACTTC. It yields the protein CASSQARGSTYEQYF.

A note on this clone: Other DNA sequences in this sample translate to the same CDR3. The J gene is TRBJ2-2, the V gene TRBV9; D is undetermined. Trimming shortened V by 3 bases and J by 3 bases, and 6 bases separated the two germline ends. The CDR3 is made up of 13 amino acids. Germline V CDR1 and CDR2: SGDLS, YYNGEE. The CDR3 DNA follows: TGTGCCAGCAGCGGCCGGTACACCGGGGAGCTGTTTTTT. As protein: CASSGRYTGELFF.

The genes are TRBV19 and TRBJ2-7, with D possibly matching TRBD2 (5 bases). The germline gives CDR1 LNHDA, CDR2 SQIVND (reference sequence). The CDR3 has 13 residues. Trimming removed 8 bases from V and 3 bases from J, with 14 bases in between. Written as DNA, the CDR3 is TGTGCCAGTGGAACGAGGGCGAGCTACGAGCAGTACTTC. Its protein is CASGTRASYEQYF.

Concerning this clone itself: At the DNA level, this CDR3 is encoded by other sequences in the same sample as well. The rearrangement joins TRBV9 to TRBJ2-7; no definite D call. Germline values: CDR1 SGDLS, CDR2 YYNGEE. With 0 bases removed from V and 4 bases from J, the gap between germline ends came to 8 bases. This CDR3 is 13 amino acids long. This CDR3 reads CASSVALGYEQYF. CDR3 DNA: TGTGCCAGCAGCGTAGCTTTAGGTTACGAGCAGTACTTC.

This rearrangement joins TRBV28 to TRBJ2-5, with 9 bases lining up with TRBD2. The CDR3 length is 15 residues. The germline V gene has CDR1 MDHEN and CDR2 SYDVKM. J was trimmed by 3 bases and V by 6 bases; bases with no gene match: 8. Here the CDR3 DNA reads TGTGCCAGCAGCAGGACTAGCGTATGGGAAGAGACCCAGTACTTC. This codes for CASSRTSVWEETQYF.

The J gene is TRBJ1-1, the V gene TRBV28; D perhaps matches TRBD1 (5 bases). There are 15 residues in the CDR3. Germline lookup yields CDR1 MDHEN and CDR2 SYDVKM. Trimming shortened V by 6 bases and J by 4 bases, and 18 bases separated the two germline ends. CDR3 protein: CASRVLREGSTEAFF. In nucleotides, the CDR3 is TGTGCCAGCAGAGTTCTCCGAGAGGGGAGCACTGAAGCTTTCTTT.

This clone was detected only once. The chain has TRBV7-7 and TRBJ2-7; tentatively, D is TRBD1 or TRBD2 (5 bases each). The V and J ends lost 3 bases and 0 bases respectively, with 9 bases between them. This CDR3 comprises 14 residues. CDR1 is SSHAT and CDR2 is FNYEAQ in the germline V gene (reference sequence). The CDR3 sequence: CASSLGVNSYEQYF. CDR3 DNA sequence: TGTGCCAGCAGCTTGGGGGTTAACTCCTACGAGCAGTACTTC.

The chain combines TRBV11-2 with TRBJ2-3; D possibly corresponds to TRBD1 (7 bases). Germline CDR1 reads SGHAT; CDR2 reads FQNNGV. V lost 8 bases, J lost 0 bases, and 21 bases lay in between. The CDR3 is made up of 17 amino acids. CDR3 in DNA: TGTGCCAGCTCGGGGGCCCTACAGGGGTCAAGCACAGATACGCAGTATTTT. Residues: CASSGALQGSSTDTQYF.

In regard to this clone: Other DNA sequences in the sample encode the same CDR3. The rearrangement uses TRBV9 and TRBJ2-2, with D possibly TRBD1 on 6 matching bases. V lost 2 bases and J 2 bases, leaving 10 bases between the germline ends. The CDR3 has 15 amino acids. Germline V gene sequence: CDR1 SGDLS, CDR2 YYNGEE. In nucleotides, the CDR3 is TGTGCCAGCAGCGTCGGGACAACTAACACCGGGGAGCTGTTTTTT. As protein: CASSVGTTNTGELFF.

The rearrangement links TRBV5-1 to TRBJ2-7, with 10 bases matching TRBD2. The CDR3 has 17 residues. CDR1 and CDR2 from the germline V gene are SGHRS and YFSETQ. With V trimmed by 0 bases and J by 4 bases, 10 bases remained unmatched. CDR3 amino acids: CASSLGPELAGVYEQYF. The CDR3 DNA reads TGCGCCAGCAGCTTGGGCCCTGAGCTAGCGGGAGTTTACGAGCAGTACTTC.

Concerning this clone itself: Other DNA sequences in the sample encode the same CDR3. The chain couples TRBV27 to TRBJ2-7, with TRBD2 identical over 8 bases. The CDR3 totals 15 residues. The V and J ends lost 2 bases and 3 bases, in that order; junction bases with no gene match: 6. Germline V CDR1 and CDR2: MNHEY, SMNVEV (reference sequence). The CDR3 reads CASSLGAGGSYEQYF. The CDR3 DNA follows: TGTGCCAGCAGTTTAGGGGCGGGAGGTAGCTACGAGCAGTACTTC.

In this sample, this clone turned up once. The rearrangement uses TRBV19 and TRBJ2-5; perhaps TRBD1 as D (5 bases). In germline, CDR1 is LNHDA, CDR2 SQIVND (reference sequence). The CDR3 is 13 amino acids. V was clipped by 3 bases and J by 5 bases, with 10 bases between them. In nucleotides, the CDR3 is TGTGCCAGTAGTATCAGCAGGGATGAGACCCAGTACTTC. It yields the protein CASSISRDETQYF.

The chain couples TRBV4-2 to TRBJ2-5; the D call may be TRBD1 or TRBD2 (5 bases each). Germline V gene lookup returns CDR1 LGHNA and CDR2 YNFKEQ. The V and J ends lost 6 bases and 1 base respectively, with 6 bases between them. The CDR3 covers 12 residues. CDR3 region: CASRGVQETQYF. Here the CDR3 DNA reads TGTGCCAGCAGGGGGGTCCAAGAGACCCAGTACTTC.

V usage is TRBV27 and J usage is TRBJ1-4, with D unclear. Trimming took 6 bases from V and 7 from J, leaving 15 bases between them. The length of the CDR3 is 14 residues. Germline CDR1 and CDR2: MNHEY and SMNVEV (reference sequence). The CDR3 spells CASRVGRSAEKLFF. In DNA form, the CDR3 reads TGTGCCAGCAGAGTGGGGAGGAGCGCTGAAAAACTGTTTTTT.